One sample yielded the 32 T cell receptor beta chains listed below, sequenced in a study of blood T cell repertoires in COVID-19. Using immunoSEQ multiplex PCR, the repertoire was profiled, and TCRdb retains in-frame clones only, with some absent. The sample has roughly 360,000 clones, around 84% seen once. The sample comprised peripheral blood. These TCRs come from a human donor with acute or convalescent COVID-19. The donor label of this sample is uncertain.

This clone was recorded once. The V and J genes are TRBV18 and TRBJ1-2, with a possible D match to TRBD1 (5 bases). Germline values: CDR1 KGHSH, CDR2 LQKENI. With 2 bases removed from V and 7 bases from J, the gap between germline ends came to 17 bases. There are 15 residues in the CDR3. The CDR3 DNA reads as TGTGCCAGCTCACCAAGCTTACAGGCCGGGGGTGGCTACACCTTC. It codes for CASSPSLQAGGGYTF.

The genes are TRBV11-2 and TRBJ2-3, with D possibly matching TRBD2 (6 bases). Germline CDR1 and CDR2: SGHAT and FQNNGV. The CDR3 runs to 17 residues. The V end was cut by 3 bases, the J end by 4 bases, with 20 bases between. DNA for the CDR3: TGTGCCAGCAGCTTCCGTCGGGCGGGGCAACGTTCAGATACGCAGTATTTT. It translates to CASSFRRAGQRSDTQYF.

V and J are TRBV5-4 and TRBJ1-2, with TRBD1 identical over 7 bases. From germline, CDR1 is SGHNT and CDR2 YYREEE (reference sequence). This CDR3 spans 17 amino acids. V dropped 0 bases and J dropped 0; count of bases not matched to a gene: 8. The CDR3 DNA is TGTGCCAGCAGCTTGGCCCCAGGGGGTGTAGCTAACTATGGCTACACCTTC. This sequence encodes CASSLAPGGVANYGYTF.

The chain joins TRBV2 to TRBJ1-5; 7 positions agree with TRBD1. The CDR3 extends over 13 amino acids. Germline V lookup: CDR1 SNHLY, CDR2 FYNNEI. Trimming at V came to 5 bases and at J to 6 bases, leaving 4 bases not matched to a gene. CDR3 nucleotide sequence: TGTGCCAGCAGTTTCACAGGGGTTCAGCCCCAGCATTTT. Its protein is CASSFTGVQPQHF.

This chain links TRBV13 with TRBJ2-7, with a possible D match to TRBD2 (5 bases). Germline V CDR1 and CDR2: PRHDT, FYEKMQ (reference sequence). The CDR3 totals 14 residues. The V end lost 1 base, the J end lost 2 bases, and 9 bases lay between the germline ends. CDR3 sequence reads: CASSLAGNAYEQYF. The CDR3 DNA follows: TGTGCCAGCAGCTTAGCGGGAAATGCCTACGAGCAGTACTTC.

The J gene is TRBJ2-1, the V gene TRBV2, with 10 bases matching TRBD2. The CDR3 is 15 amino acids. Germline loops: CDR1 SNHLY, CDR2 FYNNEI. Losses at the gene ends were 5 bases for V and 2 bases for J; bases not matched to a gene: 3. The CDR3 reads CASSQLAGAYNEQFF. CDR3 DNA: TGTGCCAGCAGTCAGCTAGCGGGGGCCTACAATGAGCAGTTCTTC.

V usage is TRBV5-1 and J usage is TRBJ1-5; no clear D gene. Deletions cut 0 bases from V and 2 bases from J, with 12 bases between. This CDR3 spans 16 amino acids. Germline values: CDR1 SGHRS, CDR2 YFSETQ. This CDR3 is CASSLDGEVGNQPQHF. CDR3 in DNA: TGCGCCAGCAGCTTGGACGGGGAAGTGGGCAATCAGCCCCAGCATTTT.

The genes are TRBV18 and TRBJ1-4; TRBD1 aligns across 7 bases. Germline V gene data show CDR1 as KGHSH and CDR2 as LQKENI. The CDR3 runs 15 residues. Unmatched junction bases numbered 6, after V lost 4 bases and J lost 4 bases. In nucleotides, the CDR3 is TGTGCCAGCTCACTACTCGGGACAGTTAATGAAAAACTGTTTTTT. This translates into CASSLLGTVNEKLFF.

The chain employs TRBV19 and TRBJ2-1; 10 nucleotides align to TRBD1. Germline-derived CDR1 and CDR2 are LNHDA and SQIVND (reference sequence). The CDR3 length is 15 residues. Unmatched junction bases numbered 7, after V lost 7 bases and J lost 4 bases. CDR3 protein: CASKTGGPLYNEQFF. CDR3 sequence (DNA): TGTGCCAGTAAGACAGGGGGCCCATTATACAATGAGCAGTTCTTC.

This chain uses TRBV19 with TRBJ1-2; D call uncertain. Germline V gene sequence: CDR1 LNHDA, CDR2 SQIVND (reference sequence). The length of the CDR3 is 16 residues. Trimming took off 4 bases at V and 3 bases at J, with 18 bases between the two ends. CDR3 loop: CASSTLPREKDYGYTF. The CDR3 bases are TGTGCCAGTAGTACGCTGCCCCGGGAAAAAGACTATGGCTACACCTTC. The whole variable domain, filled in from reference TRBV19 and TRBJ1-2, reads DGGITQSPKYLFRKEGQNVTLSCEQNLNHDAMYWYRQDPGQGLRLIYYSQIVNDFQKGDIAEGYSVSREKKESFPLTVTSAQKNPTAFYLCASSTLPREKDYGYTFGSGTRLTVV.

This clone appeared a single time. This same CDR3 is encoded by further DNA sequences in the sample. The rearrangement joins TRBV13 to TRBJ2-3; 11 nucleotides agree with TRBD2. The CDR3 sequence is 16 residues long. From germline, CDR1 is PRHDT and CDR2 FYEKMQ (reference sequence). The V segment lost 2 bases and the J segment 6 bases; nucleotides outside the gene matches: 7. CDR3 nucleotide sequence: TGTGCCAGCAGCTTAAGCTTAGCGGGGGGGCCCGATACGCAGTATTTT. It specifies CASSLSLAGGPDTQYF.

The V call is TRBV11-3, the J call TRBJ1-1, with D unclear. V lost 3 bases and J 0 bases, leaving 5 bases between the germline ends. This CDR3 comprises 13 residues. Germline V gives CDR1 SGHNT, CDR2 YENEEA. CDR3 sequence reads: CASSFQMNTEAFF. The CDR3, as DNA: TGTGCCAGCAGCTTCCAGATGAACACTGAAGCTTTCTTT. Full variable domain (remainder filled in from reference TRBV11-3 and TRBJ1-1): EAGVVQSPRYKIIEKKQPVAFWCNPISGHNTLYWYLQNLGQGPELLIRYENEEAVDDSQLPKDRFSAERLKGVDSTLKIQPAELGDSAVYLCASSFQMNTEAFFGQGTRLTVV.

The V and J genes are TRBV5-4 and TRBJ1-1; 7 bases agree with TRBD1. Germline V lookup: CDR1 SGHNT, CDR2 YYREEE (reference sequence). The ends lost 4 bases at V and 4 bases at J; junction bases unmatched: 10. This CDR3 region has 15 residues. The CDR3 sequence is CASSPTDRAGTEAFF. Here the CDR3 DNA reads TGTGCCAGCAGCCCTACTGACAGGGCGGGCACTGAAGCTTTCTTT.

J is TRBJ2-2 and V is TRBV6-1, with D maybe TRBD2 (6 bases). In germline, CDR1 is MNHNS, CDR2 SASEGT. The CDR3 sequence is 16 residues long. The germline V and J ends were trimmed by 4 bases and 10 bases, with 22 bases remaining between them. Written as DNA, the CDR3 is TGTGCCAGCAGTGGGAGGGGCAGGGACGGAAAAGAGGAGCTGTTTTTT. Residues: CASSGRGRDGKEELFF.

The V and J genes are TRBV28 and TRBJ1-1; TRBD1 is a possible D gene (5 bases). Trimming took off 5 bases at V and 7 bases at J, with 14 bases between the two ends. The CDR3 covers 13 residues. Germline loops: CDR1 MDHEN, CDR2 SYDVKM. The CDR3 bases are TGTGCCAGCAGTAAAAGGACACCGCGTGAAGCTTTCTTT. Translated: CASSKRTPREAFF.

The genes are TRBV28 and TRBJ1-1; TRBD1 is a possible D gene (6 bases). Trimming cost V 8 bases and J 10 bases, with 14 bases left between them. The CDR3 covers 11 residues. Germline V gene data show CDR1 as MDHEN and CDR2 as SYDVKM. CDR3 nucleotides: TGTGCCAGCGGCCCCGGGACAAGAGCTTTCTTT. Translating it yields CASGPGTRAFF.

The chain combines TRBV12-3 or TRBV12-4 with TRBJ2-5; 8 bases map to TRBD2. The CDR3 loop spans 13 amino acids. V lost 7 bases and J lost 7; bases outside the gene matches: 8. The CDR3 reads CASTSREGGTQYF. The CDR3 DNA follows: TGTGCCAGCACCTCCCGGGAGGGGGGGACCCAGTACTTC.

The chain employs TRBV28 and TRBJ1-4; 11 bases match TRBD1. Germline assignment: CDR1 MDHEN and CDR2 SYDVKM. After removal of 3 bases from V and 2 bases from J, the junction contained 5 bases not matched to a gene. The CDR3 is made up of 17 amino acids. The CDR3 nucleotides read TGTGCCAGCAGTTTGGGACAGGGGGTAGGGACTAATGAAAAACTGTTTTTT. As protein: CASSLGQGVGTNEKLFF.

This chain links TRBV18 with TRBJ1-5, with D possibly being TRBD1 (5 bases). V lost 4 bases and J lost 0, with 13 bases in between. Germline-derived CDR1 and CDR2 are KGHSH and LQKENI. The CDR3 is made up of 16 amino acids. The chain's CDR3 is CASSRGAPDSNQPQHF. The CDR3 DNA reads TGTGCCAGCTCACGCGGGGCGCCGGATAGCAATCAGCCCCAGCATTTT.

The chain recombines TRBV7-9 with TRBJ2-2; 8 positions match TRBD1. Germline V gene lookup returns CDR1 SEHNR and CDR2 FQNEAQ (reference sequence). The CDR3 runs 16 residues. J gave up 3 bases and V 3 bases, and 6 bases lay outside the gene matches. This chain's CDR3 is CASSLDRALDTGELFF. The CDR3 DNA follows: TGTGCCAGCAGCTTGGACAGGGCTCTCGACACCGGGGAGCTGTTTTTT.

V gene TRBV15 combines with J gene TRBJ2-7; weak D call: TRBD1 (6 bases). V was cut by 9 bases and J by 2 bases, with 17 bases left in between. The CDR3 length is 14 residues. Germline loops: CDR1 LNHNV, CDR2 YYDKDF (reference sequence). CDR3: CATRDRRGPYEQYF. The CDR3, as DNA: TGTGCCACTCGTGACAGGCGTGGACCCTACGAGCAGTACTTC.

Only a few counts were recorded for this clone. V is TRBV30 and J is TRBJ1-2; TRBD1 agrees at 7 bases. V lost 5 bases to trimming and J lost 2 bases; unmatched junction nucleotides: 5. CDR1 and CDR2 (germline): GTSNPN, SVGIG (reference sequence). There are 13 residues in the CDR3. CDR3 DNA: TGTGCCTGGCAAAACAGGGGCAACTATGGCTACACCTTC. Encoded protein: CAWQNRGNYGYTF. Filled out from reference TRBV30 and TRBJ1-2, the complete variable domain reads SQTIHQWPATLVQPVGSPLSLECTVEGTSNPNLYWYRQAAGRGLQLLFYSVGIGQISSEVPQNLSASRPQDRQFILSSKKLLLSDSGFYLCAWQNRGNYGYTFGSGTRLTVV.

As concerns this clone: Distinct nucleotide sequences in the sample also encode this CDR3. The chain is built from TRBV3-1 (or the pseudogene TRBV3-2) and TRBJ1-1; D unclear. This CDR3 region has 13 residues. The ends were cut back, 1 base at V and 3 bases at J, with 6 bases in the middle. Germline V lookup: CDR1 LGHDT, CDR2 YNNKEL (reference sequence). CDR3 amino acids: CASSQVQYTEAFF. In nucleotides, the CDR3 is TGTGCCAGCAGCCAAGTTCAGTACACTGAAGCTTTCTTT.

CDR3 coding DNA: TGTGCCAGCAGACAGGGCTTAGCCAAAAACATTCAGTACTTC. Its protein product is CASRQGLAKNIQYF. The rearrangement links TRBV2 to TRBJ2-4, with D perhaps TRBD1 (6 bases). The CDR3 sequence is 14 residues long. Deletions cut 6 bases from V and 0 bases from J, with 9 bases between. CDR1 and CDR2 (germline): SNHLY, FYNNEI.

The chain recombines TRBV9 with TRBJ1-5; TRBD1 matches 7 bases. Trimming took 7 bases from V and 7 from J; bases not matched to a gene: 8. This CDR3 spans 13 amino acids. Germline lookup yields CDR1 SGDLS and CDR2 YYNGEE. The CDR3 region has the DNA TGTGCCAGCTCACAGGGGCAGGGGCAGCCCCAGCATTTT. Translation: CASSQGQGQPQHF. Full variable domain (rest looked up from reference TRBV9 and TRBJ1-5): DSGVTQTPKHLITATGQRVTLRCSPRSGDLSVYWYQQSLDQGLQFLIQYYNGEERAKGNILERFSAQQFPDLHSELNLSSLELGDSALYFCASSQGQGQPQHFGDGTRLSIL.

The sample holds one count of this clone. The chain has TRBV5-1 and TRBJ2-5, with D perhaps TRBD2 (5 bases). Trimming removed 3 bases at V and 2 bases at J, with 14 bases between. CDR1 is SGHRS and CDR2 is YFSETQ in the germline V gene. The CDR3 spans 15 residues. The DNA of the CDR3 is TGCGCCAGCAGCTCCATCGCGGGTATACAAGAGACCCAGTACTTC. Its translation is CASSSIAGIQETQYF.

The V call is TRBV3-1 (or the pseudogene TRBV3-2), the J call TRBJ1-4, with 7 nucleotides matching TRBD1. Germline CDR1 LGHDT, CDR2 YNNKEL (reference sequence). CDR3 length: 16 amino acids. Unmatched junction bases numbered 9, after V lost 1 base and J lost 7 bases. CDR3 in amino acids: CASSQGRRGRTEKLFF. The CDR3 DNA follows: TGTGCCAGCAGCCAAGGCCGGAGGGGGCGCACTGAAAAACTGTTTTTT.

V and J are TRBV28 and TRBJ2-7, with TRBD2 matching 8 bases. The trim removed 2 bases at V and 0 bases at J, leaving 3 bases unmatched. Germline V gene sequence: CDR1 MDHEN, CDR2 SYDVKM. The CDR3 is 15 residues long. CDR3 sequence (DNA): TGTGCCAGCAGTTTAATAGCGGGGCTCTCCTACGAGCAGTACTTC. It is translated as CASSLIAGLSYEQYF.

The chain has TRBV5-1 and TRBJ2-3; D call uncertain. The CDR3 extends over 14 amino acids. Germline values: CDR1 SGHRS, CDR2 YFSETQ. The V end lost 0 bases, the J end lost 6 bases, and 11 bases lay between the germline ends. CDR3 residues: CASSLGPTEDTQYF. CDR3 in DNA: TGCGCCAGCAGCTTGGGCCCCACGGAGGATACGCAGTATTTT.

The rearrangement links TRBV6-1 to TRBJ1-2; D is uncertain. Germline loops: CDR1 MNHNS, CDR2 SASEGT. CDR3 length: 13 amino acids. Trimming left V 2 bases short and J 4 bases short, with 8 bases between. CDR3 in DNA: TGTGCCAGCAGTGAATCCAGGTTCTATGGCTACACCTTC. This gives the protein CASSESRFYGYTF.

CDR3 sequence (DNA): TGTGCCAGCAGGAGTACCGGGACAGCCGTCACTGAAGCTTTCTTT. It encodes CASRSTGTAVTEAFF. V gene TRBV28 combines with J gene TRBJ1-1; the match to TRBD1 covers 7 bases. With V trimmed by 6 bases and J by 4 bases, 11 bases remained unmatched. The germline V gene has CDR1 MDHEN and CDR2 SYDVKM. The CDR3 totals 15 residues.

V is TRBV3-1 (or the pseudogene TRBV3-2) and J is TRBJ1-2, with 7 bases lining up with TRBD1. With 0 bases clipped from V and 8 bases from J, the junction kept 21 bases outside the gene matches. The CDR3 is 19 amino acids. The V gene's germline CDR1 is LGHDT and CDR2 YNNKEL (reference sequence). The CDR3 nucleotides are TGTGCCAGCAGCCAAGAAGCTCCTTTTGGGACAGCCGTTCCGAAGGGCTACACCTTC. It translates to CASSQEAPFGTAVPKGYTF.